A single sample is the source of the 6 T cell receptor beta chains below, sequenced in a study of shared clonotypes between healthy human individuals. Using immunoSEQ multiplex PCR, the repertoire was profiled, and TCRdb retains in-frame clones only, with some absent. The sample yields roughly 2.6 million clones, roughly 92% seen once. Sequenced input: naive CD4+ T cells sorted from blood. Specified subset: CD45RA+ positively selected. The origin of the receptors is a man aged 18 to 29 in good health.

The genes are TRBV19 and TRBJ1-1, with a possible D match to TRBD1 (6 bases). The CDR3 loop spans 13 amino acids. CDR1 is LNHDA, CDR2 SQIVND, per germline (reference sequence). V dropped 6 bases and J dropped 4 bases, with 12 bases sitting between them. Here the CDR3 DNA reads TGTGCCAGTAGCACCCAGGGGACCACTGAAGCTTTCTTT. It specifies CASSTQGTTEAFF.

Points on this clone: Other DNA sequences in the same sample also yield this CDR3. V is TRBV5-1 and J is TRBJ2-3; 12 nucleotides align to TRBD2. The CDR3 length is 16 residues. Per germline, CDR1 SGHRS and CDR2 YFSETQ. The V segment lost 0 bases and the J segment 3 bases; nucleotides outside the gene matches: 2. The CDR3: CASSLGLAGGTDTQYF. In DNA form, the CDR3 reads TGCGCCAGCAGCTTGGGGCTAGCGGGAGGGACAGATACGCAGTATTTT.

The V gene is TRBV28, the J gene TRBJ2-7; D gene ambiguous. The CDR3 has 18 amino acids. CDR1 and CDR2 (germline): MDHEN, SYDVKM. V was cut by 5 bases and J by 0 bases, with 23 bases left in between. DNA for the CDR3: TGTGCCAGCAGTCCCCCATCGATTGTACACGGTAGCTCCTACGAGCAGTACTTC. This codes for CASSPPSIVHGSSYEQYF.

With regard to this clone: The same CDR3 arises from other DNA sequences in this sample as well. CDR3 coding DNA: TGTGCCAGCAGCGTAGAGGGCGGGCGGAGCACAGATACGCAGTATTTT. Translated: CASSVEGGRSTDTQYF. This chain uses TRBV9 with TRBJ2-3, with a tentative D call TRBD2 (5 bases). Germline V gene sequence: CDR1 SGDLS, CDR2 YYNGEE. The CDR3 runs 16 residues. V shed 0 bases and J shed 0 bases, with 11 bases lying between them.

This sequence joins TRBV13 and TRBJ1-5; tentatively, D is TRBD1 (6 bases). The V end lost 4 bases, the J end lost 3 bases, and 16 bases lay between the germline ends. Germline values: CDR1 PRHDT, CDR2 FYEKMQ (reference sequence). The CDR3 sequence is 16 residues long. This CDR3 reads CASSSSQTGHNQPQHF. The CDR3 region has the DNA TGTGCCAGCAGCTCCTCGCAAACAGGGCACAATCAGCCCCAGCATTTT.

V usage is TRBV30 and J usage is TRBJ1-2, with D tentatively TRBD1 (6 bases). The CDR3 is 15 residues long. The germline V and J ends were trimmed by 5 bases and 4 bases, with 20 bases remaining between them. Germline V CDR1 and CDR2: GTSNPN, SVGIG (reference sequence). CDR3 DNA: TGTGCCTGGGGGAAGGACAGTCTAGGGCTCTATGGCTACACCTTC. Translated: CAWGKDSLGLYGYTF.